This passage covers 32 T cell receptor beta chains from one sample sequenced in a study of T cells in localized non-small cell lung cancer (dated by TCRdb to 2020 to 2021). The library was made by the immunoSEQ multiplex PCR assay. TCRdb took over this immuneACCESS table, retaining in-frame rearrangements with V and J assigned. Such tables are incomplete; in checked studies, under half of the missing clones stem from an unresolved V gene, and the remainder is unexplained. The sample data list around 33,000 clones, and 82% of these were observed just once. The top ten clonotypes cover roughly a sixth of the sample. This specimen consisted of peripheral blood, obtained before any cancer treatment. These receptors all come from a male donor older than 55 with stage III squamous cell lung carcinoma.

The J gene is TRBJ2-5, the V gene TRBV9, with D perhaps TRBD2 (6 bases). Germline V gene data show CDR1 as SGDLS and CDR2 as YYNGEE. The CDR3 spans 14 residues. The V gene lost 2 bases and the J gene lost 2 bases, with 10 bases spanning the gap. Here the CDR3 reads CASSVYGGQETQYF. Here the CDR3 DNA reads TGTGCCAGCAGCGTCTACGGGGGACAAGAGACCCAGTACTTC.

This rearrangement joins TRBV29-1 to TRBJ1-2; 8 bases are shared with TRBD1. This CDR3 has 11 amino acids. Trimming cost V 7 bases and J 6 bases; bases outside gene matches: 4. CDR1 SQVTM and CDR2 ANQGSEA come from the germline V gene. The DNA of the CDR3 is TGCAGCGGATCGACAGGGGATGGCTACACCTTC. Amino acids: CSGSTGDGYTF. Looking up the rest from reference TRBV29-1 and TRBJ1-2 gives the full variable domain: SAVISQKPSRDICQRGTSLTIQCQVDSQVTMMFWYRQQPGQSLTLIATANQGSEATYESGFVIDKFPISRPNLTFSTLTVSNMSPEDSSIYLCSGSTGDGYTFGSGTRLTVV.

The rearrangement uses TRBV27 and TRBJ2-5, with D unresolved. The CDR3 has 11 residues. Germline CDR1 reads MNHEY; CDR2 reads SMNVEV (reference sequence). Trimming cost V 5 bases and J 1 base, with 2 bases left between them. For the CDR3, the DNA is TGTGCCAGCAGTGCCCAAGAGACCCAGTACTTC. Amino acids: CASSAQETQYF.

In this sample, this clone turned up a few times. The gene calls are TRBV4-1 and TRBJ1-3; the D is unclear. The V end lost 3 bases, the J end lost 1 base, and 13 bases lay between the germline ends. Germline V lookup: CDR1 MGHRA, CDR2 YSYEKL. The CDR3 sequence is 16 residues long. CDR3 DNA: TGCGCCAGCAGCCATCCTTTTGGGGATTCTGGAAACACCATATATTTT. It codes for CASSHPFGDSGNTIYF.

The chain has TRBV6-1 and TRBJ2-5, with TRBD1 identical over 7 bases. Unmatched junction bases numbered 10, after V lost 5 bases and J lost 4 bases. The CDR3 is 15 residues long. CDR1 and CDR2 (germline): MNHNS, SASEGT. CDR3 sequence: CASSPQGVWGETQYF. As DNA, the CDR3 is TGTGCCAGCAGTCCGCAGGGGGTCTGGGGAGAGACCCAGTACTTC.

The chain carries TRBV11-2 and TRBJ2-3; 8 positions agree with TRBD2. V shed 5 bases and J 0 bases; nucleotides not matched to a gene: 7. Germline CDR1 SGHAT, CDR2 FQNNGV. This CDR3 spans 16 amino acids. The CDR3 sequence: CASSPYSGVSTDTQYF. CDR3 nucleotides: TGTGCCAGCAGCCCATATAGCGGGGTTAGCACAGATACGCAGTATTTT.

This chain joins TRBV5-1 and TRBJ2-5; maybe TRBD1 (6 bases). The CDR3 runs 15 residues. V dropped 4 bases and J dropped 2 bases, with 15 bases sitting between them. Germline V lookup: CDR1 SGHRS, CDR2 YFSETQ. The DNA for the CDR3 is TGCGCCAGCAGCCGGGAACAGGGCTGGCAAGAGACCCAGTACTTC. This encodes CASSREQGWQETQYF.

This sequence joins TRBV18 and TRBJ1-1; D possibly corresponds to TRBD1 (5 bases). The CDR3 has 15 residues. Looked up from germline, CDR1 is KGHSH and CDR2 is LQKENI. V gave up 3 bases and J gave up 2 bases, with 13 bases separating them. CDR3 coding DNA: TGTGCCAGCTCACCCTCCAGAGACAGCAACACTGAAGCTTTCTTT. This sequence encodes CASSPSRDSNTEAFF. Filled out from reference TRBV18 and TRBJ1-1, the complete variable domain reads NAGVMQNPRHLVRRRGQEARLRCSPMKGHSHVYWYRQLPEEGLKFMVYLQKENIIDESGMPKERFSAEFPKEGPSILRIQQVVRGDSAAYFCASSPSRDSNTEAFFGQGTRLTVV.

The chain has TRBV5-6 and TRBJ2-5, with TRBD2 identical over 11 bases. CDR3 length: 15 residues. Looked up from germline, CDR1 is SGHDT and CDR2 is YYEEEE. V was pared by 3 bases and J by 5 bases, with 6 bases of the junction left unmatched. The CDR3 reads CASSSLAGGKETQYF. CDR3 nucleotide sequence: TGTGCCAGCAGCTCTCTAGCGGGGGGAAAGGAGACCCAGTACTTC.

The chain links TRBV11-2 to TRBJ2-7; the D gene is possibly TRBD2 (6 bases). The germline V gene has CDR1 SGHAT and CDR2 FQNNGV. This CDR3 has 13 amino acids. Trimming pared 3 bases from V and 3 bases from J, leaving 9 bases between. The CDR3, as DNA: TGTGCCAGCAGCTTGACAGCGGGCTACGAGCAGTACTTC. As protein: CASSLTAGYEQYF. The whole variable domain, filled in from reference TRBV11-2 and TRBJ2-7, reads EAGVAQSPRYKIIEKRQSVAFWCNPISGHATLYWYQQILGQGPKLLIQFQNNGVVDDSQLPKDRFSAERLKGVDSTLKIQPAKLEDSAVYLCASSLTAGYEQYFGPGTRLTVT.

The chain links TRBV6-5 to TRBJ2-3; 8 nucleotides align to TRBD2. This CDR3 region has 15 residues. Germline V lookup: CDR1 MNHEY, CDR2 SVGAGI. Unmatched junction bases numbered 10, after V lost 6 bases and J lost 5 bases. The chain's CDR3 is CASRRAGDFKDTQYF. In nucleotides, the CDR3 is TGTGCCAGCAGACGAGCGGGGGACTTCAAAGATACGCAGTATTTT.

The gene calls are TRBV4-1 and TRBJ2-7; D not resolved. Trimming pared 4 bases from V and 6 bases from J, leaving 16 bases between. Germline CDR1 MGHRA, CDR2 YSYEKL. The CDR3 spans 14 residues. Written as DNA, the CDR3 is TGCGCCAGCAGCCCCCAAAGGTACCTCGGCGAGCAGTACTTC. It translates to CASSPQRYLGEQYF.

The genes are TRBV2 and TRBJ2-5; D not certain. Germline CDR1 and CDR2: SNHLY and FYNNEI. Trimming stripped 1 base from V and 6 bases from J, with 0 bases between. CDR3 size: 10 residues. The CDR3 here is CASSEETQYF. As DNA, the CDR3 is TGTGCCAGCAGTGAAGAGACCCAGTACTTC.

The V call is TRBV5-1, the J call TRBJ2-3; TRBD2 matches at 7 bases. The CDR3 sequence is 15 residues long. Germline CDR1 is SGHRS and CDR2 is YFSETQ. Losses at the gene ends were 0 bases for V and 2 bases for J; bases not matched to a gene: 3. CDR3 region: CASSLGAGTTDTQYF. CDR3 DNA sequence: TGCGCCAGCAGCTTGGGAGCGGGGACCACAGATACGCAGTATTTT.

V usage is TRBV5-1 and J usage is TRBJ1-4; D unclear. V shed 5 bases and J shed 2 bases, with 10 bases lying between them. The germline V gene has CDR1 SGHRS and CDR2 YFSETQ. The CDR3 runs 14 residues. CDR3 residues: CASRMGLTNEKLFF. In DNA form, the CDR3 reads TGCGCCAGCAGGATGGGGTTGACTAATGAAAAACTGTTTTTT.

The chain carries TRBV7-6 and TRBJ1-5, with D possibly matching TRBD1 (5 bases). The CDR3 has 18 amino acids. Germline loops: CDR1 SGHVS, CDR2 FNYEAQ. Trimming shortened V by 4 bases and J by 0 bases, and 19 bases separated the two germline ends. CDR3 region: CASSSRDLDFDSNQPQHF. CDR3 DNA: TGTGCCAGCAGCTCCCGGGACTTAGACTTCGATAGCAATCAGCCCCAGCATTTT.

J is TRBJ2-5 and V is TRBV10-3; TRBD2 is a possible D gene (6 bases). V dropped 6 bases and J dropped 3 bases, with 14 bases sitting between them. CDR3 length: 14 residues. From germline, CDR1 is ENHRY and CDR2 SYGVKD. The CDR3 DNA follows: TGTGCCATCAGCGGTAATTGGGGGGAAGAGACCCAGTACTTC. The encoded protein is CAISGNWGEETQYF.

The chain carries TRBV29-1 and TRBJ1-4, with a tentative D call TRBD1 (6 bases). The CDR3 consists of 14 residues. Trimming took off 4 bases at V and 5 bases at J, with 14 bases between the two ends. Germline V gene data show CDR1 as SQVTM and CDR2 as ANQGSEA. CDR3 region: CSVGIGQGNEKLFF. The CDR3 DNA sequence: TGCAGCGTTGGTATAGGGCAGGGGAATGAAAAACTGTTTTTT.

V gene TRBV14 combines with J gene TRBJ1-6; a weak D match, TRBD1 (5 bases). Germline CDR1 reads SGHDN; CDR2 reads FVKESK. CDR3 length equals 16 residues. Trimming removed 4 bases from V and 6 bases from J, with 16 bases in between. CDR3 nucleotides: TGTGCCAGCAGCCTTCGGAGGTCCGGGGGTAATTCACCCCTCCACTTT. Its protein is CASSLRRSGGNSPLHF. Drawing the rest from reference TRBV14 and TRBJ1-6, the complete variable domain is EAGVTQFPSHSVIEKGQTVTLRCDPISGHDNLYWYRRVMGKEIKFLLHFVKESKQDESGMPNNRFLAERTGGTYSTLKVQPAELEDSGVYFCASSLRRSGGNSPLHFGNGTRLTVT.

V is TRBV5-5 and J is TRBJ2-3; 8 nucleotides align to TRBD2. The CDR3 loop spans 14 amino acids. J was trimmed by 1 base and V by 4 bases; bases with no gene match: 2. Per the germline V gene, CDR1 is SGHKS and CDR2 is YYEKEE (reference sequence). The CDR3 DNA sequence: TGTGCCAGCAGCGTACTAGCGGGCACAGATACGCAGTATTTT. Amino acid sequence: CASSVLAGTDTQYF.

V is TRBV6-1 and J is TRBJ2-3, with a weak D call TRBD2 (6 bases). V lost 4 bases and J lost 11, with 10 bases in between. The CDR3 totals 11 residues. Looked up from germline, CDR1 is MNHNS and CDR2 is SASEGT. The CDR3 sequence is CASSARERQYF. In nucleotides, the CDR3 is TGTGCCAGCAGTGCCCGGGAGAGGCAGTATTTT.

The genes are TRBV6-6 and TRBJ1-1; no clear D. Germline V gene data show CDR1 as MNHNY and CDR2 as SVGAGI (reference sequence). The CDR3 contains 15 residues. V was trimmed by 1 base and J by 3 bases, leaving 12 bases between them. The CDR3 DNA sequence: TGTGCCAGCAGTTACTTTCTGTTGTGGGACACTGAAGCTTTCTTT. It translates to CASSYFLLWDTEAFF.

The gene calls are TRBV18 and TRBJ2-1; D possibly corresponds to TRBD2 (6 bases). V lost 8 bases and J 6 bases, leaving 20 bases between the germline ends. This CDR3 is 15 amino acids long. Germline CDR1 reads KGHSH; CDR2 reads LQKENI. CDR3 coding DNA: TGTGCCAGCACCTTGGGGGGTACAGTTTCCAATGAGCAGTTCTTC. Protein sequence: CASTLGGTVSNEQFF.

This chain joins TRBV29-1 and TRBJ1-2; maybe TRBD1 (5 bases). Trimming cost V 5 bases and J 10 bases, with 11 bases left between them. The CDR3 extends over 10 amino acids. Germline CDR1 and CDR2: SQVTM and ANQGSEA. The CDR3 spells CSVFDSSYTF. The CDR3 DNA follows: TGCAGCGTTTTCGACAGCTCCTACACCTTC.

This sequence joins TRBV7-9 and TRBJ2-1; a possible D gene is TRBD2 (6 bases). V was cut by 6 bases and J by 0 bases, with 18 bases left in between. Germline V gives CDR1 SEHNR, CDR2 FQNEAQ (reference sequence). The CDR3 spans 17 residues. Here the CDR3 reads CASRAKVSGSSYNEQFF. The CDR3 bases are TGTGCCAGCAGGGCTAAAGTTAGCGGTAGCTCCTACAATGAGCAGTTCTTC.

V gene TRBV6-5 combines with J gene TRBJ2-1, with TRBD1 matching over 8 bases. This CDR3 contains 15 residues. The trim removed 5 bases at V and 5 bases at J, leaving 8 bases unmatched. The germline gives CDR1 MNHEY, CDR2 SVGAGI. The CDR3 loop is CASSPPGQGHNEQFF. The CDR3 DNA follows: TGTGCCAGCAGTCCCCCCGGACAGGGTCACAATGAGCAGTTCTTC.

The J gene is TRBJ2-3, the V gene TRBV28, with 7 bases aligning to TRBD2. This CDR3 has 15 amino acids. V was clipped by 5 bases and J by 4 bases; unmatched bases: 9. The germline CDR1 and CDR2 sequences are MDHEN and SYDVKM. The CDR3 is CASSTSRRGADTQYF. The CDR3 bases are TGTGCCAGCAGTACCTCCCGACGGGGGGCAGATACGCAGTATTTT.

A single count supports this clone. The chain couples TRBV18 to TRBJ2-5; tentatively, D is TRBD1 (5 bases). Germline values: CDR1 KGHSH, CDR2 LQKENI. CDR3 length: 15 residues. The germline V and J ends were trimmed by 3 bases and 7 bases, with 18 bases remaining between them. CDR3: CASSPDMSTGSTQYF. In DNA, the CDR3 is TGTGCCAGCTCACCGGACATGTCCACCGGATCGACCCAGTACTTC.

The gene calls are TRBV14 and TRBJ2-3, with D unresolved. Germline lookup yields CDR1 SGHDN and CDR2 FVKESK. This CDR3 has 15 amino acids. Trimming took 0 bases from V and 3 from J, leaving 10 bases between them. As DNA, the CDR3 is TGTGCCAGCAGCCAAGATACCGGACGGACAGATACGCAGTATTTT. Translation gives CASSQDTGRTDTQYF.

The V call is TRBV5-1, the J call TRBJ2-5; D might be TRBD1 (5 bases). The CDR3 spans 15 residues. V dropped 0 bases and J dropped 0 bases, with 9 bases sitting between them. Per the germline V gene, CDR1 is SGHRS and CDR2 is YFSETQ. DNA of the CDR3: TGCGCCAGCAGCTTGGGGCAGGGTTACCAAGAGACCCAGTACTTC. Its protein is CASSLGQGYQETQYF.

This sequence joins TRBV30 and TRBJ1-2; 10 bases match TRBD1. The CDR3 covers 13 residues. Germline V lookup: CDR1 GTSNPN, CDR2 SVGIG (reference sequence). V dropped 5 bases and J dropped 4; count of bases not matched to a gene: 4. The CDR3 protein is CAWGDRGSYGYTF. The CDR3 DNA reads as TGTGCCTGGGGGGACAGGGGCAGCTATGGCTACACCTTC.

This chain connects TRBV5-1 to TRBJ2-7; unclear D gene. CDR1 and CDR2 (germline): SGHRS, YFSETQ. V lost 3 bases and J 1 base, leaving 2 bases between the germline ends. The CDR3 consists of 11 residues. CDR3 sequence: CASSSSYEQYF. CDR3 in DNA: TGCGCCAGCAGCTCGTCCTACGAGCAGTACTTC.